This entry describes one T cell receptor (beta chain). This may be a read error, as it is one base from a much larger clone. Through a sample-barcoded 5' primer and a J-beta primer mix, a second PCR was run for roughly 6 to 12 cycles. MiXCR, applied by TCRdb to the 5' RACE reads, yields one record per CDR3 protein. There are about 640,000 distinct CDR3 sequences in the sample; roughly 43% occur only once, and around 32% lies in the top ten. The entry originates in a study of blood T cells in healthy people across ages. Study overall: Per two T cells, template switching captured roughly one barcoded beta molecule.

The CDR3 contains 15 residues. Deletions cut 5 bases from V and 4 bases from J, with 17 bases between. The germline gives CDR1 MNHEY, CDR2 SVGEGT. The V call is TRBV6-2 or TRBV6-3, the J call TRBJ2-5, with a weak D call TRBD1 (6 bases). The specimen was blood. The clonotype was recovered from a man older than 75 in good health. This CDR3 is CASSGQTIMGETQYF. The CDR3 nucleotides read TGTGCCAGCAGTGGACAGACCATTATGGGAGAGACCCAGTACTTC.